Presented here are 9 T cell receptor beta chains from one specimen sequenced in a study of T cells after posttransplantation cyclophosphamide. Repertoires were generated with immunoSEQ multiplex PCR, while TCRdb's copy carries only in-frame clones and drops some. The table includes tens of thousands of clones, roughly 87% detected once. Cyclophosphamide on days +3 and +4 followed busulfan-fludarabine conditioning and a marrow graft. The sample here was PBMCs, taken 55 to 70 days after allogeneic stem cell transplant with posttransplant cyclophosphamide. These receptors were obtained from a male patient aged 55 to 69 who received an allogeneic stem cell transplant from a related donor and was CMV-positive. Some T cells may trace back to the graft donor.

The chain is built from TRBV27 and TRBJ2-1; a weak D match, TRBD1 (6 bases). CDR3 size: 14 residues. The V and J ends lost 6 bases and 4 bases respectively, with 13 bases between them. CDR1 and CDR2 (germline): MNHEY, SMNVEV (reference sequence). CDR3 sequence: CASRAPDRYNEQFF. The CDR3 DNA sequence: TGTGCCAGCAGGGCCCCTGACAGGTACAATGAGCAGTTCTTC.

The chain recombines TRBV7-2 with TRBJ2-2; TRBD1 agrees at 8 bases. V trimming: 5 bases; J trimming: 6 bases; junction bases outside the gene matches: 11. This CDR3 is 16 amino acids long. Germline loops: CDR1 SGHTA, CDR2 FQGNSA. Here the CDR3 reads CASSRQGPLGAGELFF. The CDR3 region has the DNA TGTGCCAGCAGCAGACAGGGGCCCCTGGGGGCCGGGGAGCTGTTTTTT.

This clone was recorded only once. The chain has TRBV29-1 and TRBJ2-2, with a weak D call TRBD1 (5 bases). The germline V gene has CDR1 SQVTM and CDR2 ANQGSEA. The CDR3 totals 13 residues. V was clipped by 4 bases and J by 3 bases, with 9 bases between them. CDR3 in amino acids: CSVVRVDTGELFF. The DNA for the CDR3 is TGCAGCGTTGTCAGGGTCGACACCGGGGAGCTGTTTTTT.

V is TRBV27 and J is TRBJ1-2; D perhaps matches TRBD1 (5 bases). CDR1 is MNHEY and CDR2 is SMNVEV in the germline V gene (reference sequence). The CDR3 extends over 13 amino acids. The germline V and J ends were trimmed by 4 bases and 4 bases, with 10 bases remaining between them. The CDR3 nucleotides are TGTGCCAGCAGTTGGGGGGAGACCTATGGCTACACCTTC. Translated: CASSWGETYGYTF.

The chain employs TRBV19 and TRBJ1-5; 8 positions match TRBD1. The junction had 10 bases not matched to a gene; V was cut back by 4 bases and J by 5 bases. There are 16 residues in the CDR3. In germline, CDR1 is LNHDA, CDR2 SQIVND (reference sequence). This CDR3 is CASSRGLGTGYQPQHF. In nucleotides, the CDR3 is TGTGCCAGTAGTAGGGGGCTGGGGACAGGCTATCAGCCCCAGCATTTT.

The gene calls are TRBV5-6 and TRBJ1-2; 8 bases are shared with TRBD1. Germline values: CDR1 SGHDT, CDR2 YYEEEE. CDR3 length: 15 residues. V lost 4 bases, J lost 4 bases, and 9 bases stayed unmatched. The CDR3 DNA follows: TGTGCCAGCAGCCCCGGGACAGGACTTATCTATGGCTACACCTTC. This codes for CASSPGTGLIYGYTF.

V is TRBV5-1 and J is TRBJ2-6, with D tentatively TRBD1 (5 bases). The CDR3 contains 16 residues. Germline V lookup: CDR1 SGHRS, CDR2 YFSETQ. The V end lost 0 bases, the J end lost 0 bases, and 7 bases lay between the germline ends. In DNA, the CDR3 is TGCGCCAGCAGCTTGGCCGACAGCTCTGGGGCCAACGTCCTGACTTTC. Its translation is CASSLADSSGANVLTF.

In its sample, this clone was seen once. The chain recombines TRBV6-6 with TRBJ1-5; D uncertain. V lost 1 base, J lost 10 bases, and 11 bases lay in between. This CDR3 is 13 amino acids long. CDR1 MNHNY and CDR2 SVGAGI come from the germline V gene (reference sequence). The CDR3 region is CASSYFQSGPQHF. CDR3 coding DNA: TGTGCCAGCAGTTACTTCCAGAGCGGTCCCCAGCATTTT.

This clone was detected a few times. The DNA for the CDR3 is TGTGCCAGCAAAACTGATAATTCACCCCTCCACTTT. It yields the protein CASKTDNSPLHF. The gene calls are TRBV2 and TRBJ1-6; D gene unclear. The CDR3 spans 12 residues. Trimming removed 7 bases from V and 5 bases from J, with 6 bases in between. In germline, CDR1 is SNHLY, CDR2 FYNNEI. The variable domain in full, with the rest retrieved from reference TRBV2 and TRBJ1-6, is EPEVTQTPSHQVTQMGQEVILRCVPISNHLYFYWYRQILGQKVEFLVSFYNNEISEKSEIFDDQFSVERPDGSNFTLKIRSTKLEDSAMYFCASKTDNSPLHFGNGTRLTVT.